Shown below are 15 T cell receptor beta chains from a single sample sequenced in a study of technical replicates of blood from a few donors. Libraries were prepared by immunoSEQ multiplex PCR; TCRdb keeps only in-frame clonotypes and omits some of them. The sample shows tens of thousands of clones, approximately 95% of them seen only once. Sequencing was performed on T cells isolated from PBMCs. Source of these receptors: a human donor in good health.

The chain couples TRBV28 to TRBJ2-2, with D possibly TRBD1 on 5 matching bases. V dropped 10 bases and J dropped 1 base, with 13 bases sitting between them. Germline loops: CDR1 MDHEN, CDR2 SYDVKM. The CDR3 is made up of 14 amino acids. In DNA, the CDR3 is TGTGCCACCCAGGCAGGACAGAACACCGGGGAGCTGTTTTTT. Protein sequence: CATQAGQNTGELFF.

The chain joins TRBV4-3 to TRBJ1-1; D is uncertain. This CDR3 spans 14 amino acids. Germline V CDR1 and CDR2: LGHNA, YSLEER. V shed 0 bases and J shed 4 bases, with 9 bases lying between them. CDR3 protein: CASSQDMDFTEAFF. CDR3 in DNA: TGCGCCAGCAGCCAAGATATGGACTTCACTGAAGCTTTCTTT.

V is TRBV27 and J is TRBJ1-2; TRBD1 is a possible D gene (6 bases). CDR1 is MNHEY, CDR2 SMNVEV, per germline (reference sequence). The CDR3 totals 13 residues. Trimming removed 7 bases from V and 4 bases from J, with 13 bases in between. CDR3 amino acids: CASTSQGSYGYTF. The DNA for the CDR3 is TGTGCCAGCACTTCACAGGGATCCTATGGCTACACCTTC.

V is TRBV2 and J is TRBJ2-5; TRBD2 matches 10 bases. The ends lost 5 bases at V and 5 bases at J; junction bases unmatched: 8. From germline, CDR1 is SNHLY and CDR2 FYNNEI. The CDR3 loop spans 15 amino acids. CDR3 loop: CASSTSGMSRETQYF. The CDR3 nucleotides are TGTGCCAGCAGTACTAGCGGGATGAGTCGTGAGACCCAGTACTTC.

This rearrangement joins TRBV30 to TRBJ2-7; D might be TRBD2 (5 bases). The germline CDR1 and CDR2 sequences are GTSNPN and SVGIG (reference sequence). Deletions cut 5 bases from V and 6 bases from J, with 20 bases between. This CDR3 region has 14 residues. The CDR3 here is CAWVPGSAAREQYF. Here the CDR3 DNA reads TGTGCCTGGGTCCCGGGGTCCGCAGCTCGCGAGCAGTACTTC. The whole variable domain, filled in from reference TRBV30 and TRBJ2-7, reads SQTIHQWPATLVQPVGSPLSLECTVEGTSNPNLYWYRQAAGRGLQLLFYSVGIGQISSEVPQNLSASRPQDRQFILSSKKLLLSDSGFYLCAWVPGSAAREQYFGPGTRLTVT.

V is TRBV2 and J is TRBJ1-3, with D unclear. This CDR3 contains 16 residues. The ends were cut back, 2 bases at V and 0 bases at J, with 11 bases in the middle. Germline CDR1 SNHLY, CDR2 FYNNEI. The CDR3 spells CASSESAGGSGNTIYF. CDR3 bases: TGTGCCAGCAGTGAATCAGCTGGAGGCTCTGGAAACACCATATATTTT. The whole variable domain, remainder taken from reference TRBV2 and TRBJ1-3, is EPEVTQTPSHQVTQMGQEVILRCVPISNHLYFYWYRQILGQKVEFLVSFYNNEISEKSEIFDDQFSVERPDGSNFTLKIRSTKLEDSAMYFCASSESAGGSGNTIYFGEGSWLTVV.

This chain uses TRBV5-1 with TRBJ2-2; D uncertain. The CDR3 sequence is 13 residues long. V shed 4 bases and J shed 4 bases, with 8 bases lying between them. Germline-derived CDR1 and CDR2 are SGHRS and YFSETQ. Written as DNA, the CDR3 is TGCGCCAGCAGCCTTAGCAGCACCGGGGAGCTGTTTTTT. Its translation is CASSLSSTGELFF.

The V call is TRBV6-5, the J call TRBJ1-2, with a possible D match to TRBD1 (6 bases). The length of the CDR3 is 14 residues. V was trimmed by 0 bases and J by 6 bases, leaving 11 bases between them. The V gene's germline CDR1 is MNHEY and CDR2 SVGAGI. Here the CDR3 reads CASSYSPQGHGYTF. The CDR3 coding sequence is TGTGCCAGCAGTTACTCGCCTCAGGGGCATGGCTACACCTTC.

The chain recombines TRBV18 with TRBJ2-1; TRBD1 is a possible D gene (6 bases). The CDR3 sequence is 14 residues long. The V end lost 3 bases, the J end lost 5 bases, and 11 bases lay between the germline ends. Germline V CDR1 and CDR2: KGHSH, LQKENI. CDR3 in amino acids: CASSPVDSHNEQFF. DNA of the CDR3: TGTGCCAGCTCACCCGTGGACAGTCACAATGAGCAGTTCTTC.

The rearrangement uses TRBV5-4 and TRBJ2-5; 9 bases match TRBD1. Germline V gene data show CDR1 as SGHNT and CDR2 as YYREEE (reference sequence). The trim removed 4 bases at V and 4 bases at J, leaving 5 bases unmatched. CDR3 length: 14 amino acids. The CDR3 sequence is CASSARQGVETQYF. CDR3 DNA sequence: TGTGCCAGCAGCGCAAGACAGGGGGTAGAGACCCAGTACTTC.

This clone was found once. V is TRBV4-2 and J is TRBJ2-6; a weak D match, TRBD1 (6 bases). The germline V gene encodes CDR1 LGHNA and CDR2 YNFKEQ. V lost 4 bases and J 0 bases, leaving 16 bases between the germline ends. The CDR3 sequence is 18 residues long. The CDR3 DNA reads TGTGCCAGCAGCCCTCTCGAGGGGGTACTCTCTGGGGCCAACGTCCTGACTTTC. It yields the protein CASSPLEGVLSGANVLTF.

V usage is TRBV5-1 and J usage is TRBJ1-3; D gene uncertain. Looked up from germline, CDR1 is SGHRS and CDR2 is YFSETQ. Between the trimmed V and J ends, which lost 0 bases and 0 bases, there was a span of 13 bases. CDR3 length: 17 residues. The CDR3 sequence: CASSLGGSQNSGNTIYF. As DNA, the CDR3 is TGCGCCAGCAGCTTGGGCGGCAGCCAAAACTCTGGAAACACCATATATTTT.

In this sample, this clone turned up once. The rearrangement uses TRBV29-1 and TRBJ2-5, with TRBD2 matching over 10 bases. V dropped 1 base and J dropped 5; count of bases not matched to a gene: 7. Germline CDR1 reads SQVTM; CDR2 reads ANQGSEA. The CDR3 loop spans 15 amino acids. CDR3 coding DNA: TGCAGCGTTGAAGGGACTAGCGGTAGCCGGGAGACCCAGTACTTC. Translated: CSVEGTSGSRETQYF.

The V gene is TRBV4-3, the J gene TRBJ2-4; no definite D call. Per the germline V gene, CDR1 is LGHNA and CDR2 is YSLEER. The length of the CDR3 is 15 residues. The V gene lost 3 bases and the J gene lost 1 base, with 10 bases spanning the gap. Written as DNA, the CDR3 is TGCGCCAGCAGCCAGGCCTGGGCCGCCAAAAACATTCAGTACTTC. This codes for CASSQAWAAKNIQYF.

The rearrangement uses TRBV7-7 and TRBJ2-1; 7 bases are a match to TRBD2. This CDR3 spans 14 amino acids. Per germline, CDR1 SSHAT and CDR2 FNYEAQ (reference sequence). CDR3 in amino acids: CASSRDYPTNEQFF. The DNA of the CDR3 is TGTGCTAGCTCGAGGGACTACCCTACGAATGAGCAGTTCTTC. Variable domain in full (rest from reference TRBV7-7 and TRBJ2-1): GAGVSQSPRYKVTKRGQDVTLRCDPISSHATLYWYQQALGQGPEFLTYFNYEAQPDKSGLPSDRFSAERPEGSISTLTIQRTEQRDSAMYRCASSRDYPTNEQFFGPGTRLTVL.